Listed here are 11 T cell receptor beta chains from one sample, sequenced in a study of blood T cell repertoires in COVID-19. Assay: immunoSEQ multiplex PCR; the TCRdb copy retains only in-frame clones and omits some. The sample records fewer than 300,000 clones, approximately 90% being singletons. Material: peripheral blood. These receptors came from a woman aged 25-40 years with COVID-19, enrolled during active disease.

The chain uses TRBV7-3 and TRBJ2-2; TRBD2 agrees at 9 bases. The length of the CDR3 is 14 residues. Trimming cost V 8 bases and J 1 base; bases outside gene matches: 2. Germline-derived CDR1 and CDR2 are SGHTA and FQGTGA. CDR3 sequence: CASGREGNTGELFF. The CDR3, as DNA: TGTGCCAGCGGGCGGGAGGGGAACACCGGGGAGCTGTTTTTT.

CDR3: CASSSLAGVDTGELFF. The CDR3 DNA follows: TGTGCCAGCAGTTCATTAGCGGGAGTCGACACCGGGGAGCTGTTTTTT. The rearrangement joins TRBV28 to TRBJ2-2, with TRBD2 identical over 9 bases. There are 16 residues in the CDR3. The junction had 6 bases not matched to a gene; V was cut back by 4 bases and J by 3 bases. In germline, CDR1 is MDHEN, CDR2 SYDVKM.

Comments on this clone: At one end the junction does not follow the germline gene, possibly because of a read error. The chain is built from TRBV9 and TRBJ2-4; 8 positions agree with TRBD2. Germline CDR1 reads SGDLS; CDR2 reads YYNGEE. This CDR3 spans 15 amino acids. DNA for the CDR3: TGTGCCAGCAGCCCCAATGGCGGGGGGCCGGATTCTGCTCACTTC. Protein: CASSPNGGGPDSAHF.

The rearrangement uses TRBV28 and TRBJ2-7; 10 bases agree with TRBD1. Germline values: CDR1 MDHEN, CDR2 SYDVKM. Trimming at V came to 6 bases and at J to 2 bases, leaving 16 bases not matched to a gene. This CDR3 comprises 18 residues. CDR3 DNA: TGTGCCAGCAGCCAAACACGATGGGGACAGGGGCTAACCTACGAGCAGTACTTC. It codes for CASSQTRWGQGLTYEQYF.

The rearrangement joins TRBV7-9 to TRBJ1-5; D possibly corresponds to TRBD1 (5 bases). The CDR3 totals 15 residues. V lost 3 bases and J 0 bases, leaving 9 bases between the germline ends. Germline V gene data show CDR1 as SEHNR and CDR2 as FQNEAQ (reference sequence). The CDR3 region has the DNA TGTGCCAGCAGCTTTGGGGGGAATAGCAATCAGCCCCAGCATTTT. Its translation: CASSFGGNSNQPQHF.

The V gene is TRBV2, the J gene TRBJ2-7; perhaps TRBD1 as D (5 bases). CDR3 length: 16 amino acids. In germline, CDR1 is SNHLY, CDR2 FYNNEI. Trimming stripped 7 bases from V and 1 base from J, with 20 bases between. Written as DNA, the CDR3 is TGTGCCAGCAAGGGGAAGGTAGGAAAGCCTTCCTACGAGCAGTACTTC. It specifies CASKGKVGKPSYEQYF.

The chain combines TRBV19 with TRBJ1-2, with a weak D call TRBD1 (5 bases). The germline V gene encodes CDR1 LNHDA and CDR2 SQIVND (reference sequence). The CDR3 runs 15 residues. The CDR3 DNA follows: TGTGCATCATCCGGCGAAGGGGCCCTAGGCTATGGCTACACCTTC. It encodes CASSGEGALGYGYTF.

This clone was detected only once. This sequence joins TRBV5-8 and TRBJ2-5; TRBD2 matches 7 bases. The germline gives CDR1 SGHTS, CDR2 YDEGEE. The CDR3 consists of 14 residues. J lost 5 bases, V lost 0 bases, and 4 bases had no gene match. CDR3 in DNA: TGTGCCAGCAGCTTGGGAGCGGGAAGGGAGACCCAGTACTTC. It is translated as CASSLGAGRETQYF.

The gene calls are TRBV2 and TRBJ2-4, with TRBD2 matching 7 bases. Germline loops: CDR1 SNHLY, CDR2 FYNNEI. This CDR3 is built from 11 residues. Trimming removed 11 bases from V and 8 bases from J; junction bases left unmatched: 6. The CDR3 sequence is CACREEDIQYF. The CDR3 nucleotides are TGTGCCTGCCGGGAGGAAGACATTCAGTACTTC.

The V gene is TRBV6-2 or TRBV6-3, the J gene TRBJ1-2; D not certain. The CDR3 runs 15 residues. V lost 2 bases to trimming and J lost 6 bases, with 16 bases between them. The germline CDR1 and CDR2 sequences are MNHEY and SVGEGT. The CDR3 nucleotides are TGTGCCAGCAGTTACGCGACGGAGCAGTATGATGGCTACACCTTC. As protein: CASSYATEQYDGYTF.

This chain links TRBV6-5 with TRBJ2-5, with TRBD1 matching over 8 bases. Trimming at V came to 11 bases and at J to 5 bases, leaving 16 bases not matched to a gene. From germline, CDR1 is MNHEY and CDR2 SVGAGI. CDR3 length: 15 residues. Here the CDR3 reads CAASTLDRVGETQYF. The CDR3 nucleotides read TGTGCCGCATCAACCTTGGACAGGGTTGGGGAGACCCAGTACTTC.